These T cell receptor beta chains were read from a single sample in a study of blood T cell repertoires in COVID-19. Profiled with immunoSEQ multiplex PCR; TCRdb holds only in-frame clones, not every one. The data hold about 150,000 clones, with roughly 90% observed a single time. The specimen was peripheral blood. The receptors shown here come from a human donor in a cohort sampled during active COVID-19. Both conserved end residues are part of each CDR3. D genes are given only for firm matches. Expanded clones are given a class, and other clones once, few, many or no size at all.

CDR3nt: TGCGCCAGCAGCCAAGATTATTTTGGACAGGGGAGGAATGAGCAGTTCTTC
CDR3aa: CASSQDYFGQGRNEQFF
abundance: -
v_gene: TRBV4-3
j_gene: TRBJ2-1
d_gene: TRBD1

CDR3nt: TGTGCCATCAGTGGTGCATTACGAGCGGCCTTTAGCACAGATACGCAGTATTTT
CDR3aa: CAISGALRAAFSTDTQYF
abundance: -
v_gene: TRBV10-3
j_gene: TRBJ2-3
d_gene: -

CDR3nt: TGTGCCAGCCTAGGACAGGGTCAAGGCAATGAGCAGTTCTTC
CDR3aa: CASLGQGQGNEQFF
abundance: -
v_gene: TRBV2
j_gene: TRBJ2-1
d_gene: TRBD1

CDR3nt: TGTGCCAGCAGCTTGAGAGAGCCAGGGGCCACTGAAGCTTTCTTT
CDR3aa: CASSLREPGATEAFF
abundance: -
v_gene: TRBV7-2
j_gene: TRBJ1-1
d_gene: -

CDR3nt: TGTGCCAGCAGCTTAGATAACAGGATTAGAGCTGAAGCTTTCTTT
CDR3aa: CASSLDNRIRAEAFF
abundance: few
v_gene: TRBV7-2
j_gene: TRBJ1-1
d_gene: -

CDR3nt: TGTGCCAGCAGTCGCCCAGCGAGGTCTAGCACAGATACGCAGTATTTT
CDR3aa: CASSRPARSSTDTQYF
abundance: once
v_gene: TRBV6-2/TRBV6-3
j_gene: TRBJ2-3
d_gene: -

CDR3nt: TGCAGCGTTATTTGGGGCAAGAGTGAAGCTTTCTTT
CDR3aa: CSVIWGKSEAFF
abundance: -
v_gene: TRBV29-1
j_gene: TRBJ1-1
d_gene: -

CDR3nt: TGTGCCAGCAGCTCACTTCTAGCGGGGCCTGACACCGGGGAGCTGTTTTTT
CDR3aa: CASSSLLAGPDTGELFF
abundance: -
v_gene: TRBV7-2
j_gene: TRBJ2-2
d_gene: TRBD2

CDR3nt: TGTGCCAGCAGCGAGGCAGGGTCTCACTATGGCTACACCTTC
CDR3aa: CASSEAGSHYGYTF
abundance: -
v_gene: TRBV9
j_gene: TRBJ1-2
d_gene: -

CDR3nt: TGTGCCAGCAGTTATAGCAGGGATAATTCACCCCTCCACTTT
CDR3aa: CASSYSRDNSPLHF
abundance: -
v_gene: TRBV6-2/TRBV6-3
j_gene: TRBJ1-6
d_gene: -

CDR3nt: TGTGCCAGCAGTTATCAGGGGAATCAGCCCCAGCATTTT
CDR3aa: CASSYQGNQPQHF
abundance: few
v_gene: TRBV6-5
j_gene: TRBJ1-5
d_gene: -

CDR3nt: TGTGCCAGCAGCCCCCCGGGGGATACGCAGTATTTT
CDR3aa: CASSPPGDTQYF
abundance: once
v_gene: TRBV7-3
j_gene: TRBJ2-3
d_gene: -

CDR3nt: TGCGCCAGCAGCCCGCGACAGGGGAACACTGAAGCTTTCTTT
CDR3aa: CASSPRQGNTEAFF
abundance: once
v_gene: TRBV4-3
j_gene: TRBJ1-1
d_gene: TRBD1

CDR3nt: TGTGCCAGCAGCGCGACAGATAGCAATCAGCCCCAGCATTTT
CDR3aa: CASSATDSNQPQHF
abundance: few
v_gene: TRBV9
j_gene: TRBJ1-5
d_gene: -

CDR3nt: TGTGCCAGCAGGACAGGATATAGCAATCAGCCCCAGCATTTT
CDR3aa: CASRTGYSNQPQHF
abundance: -
v_gene: TRBV6-5
j_gene: TRBJ1-5
d_gene: -

CDR3nt: TGTGCCACCAGCAGAGCGGCAGGGAGCACAGATACGCAGTATTTT
CDR3aa: CATSRAAGSTDTQYF
abundance: -
v_gene: TRBV15
j_gene: TRBJ2-3
d_gene: -

CDR3nt: TGTGCCAGCAGTTTCGCCGGGACAGGGGTAGGTGGCAATCAGCCCCAGCATTTT
CDR3aa: CASSFAGTGVGGNQPQHF
abundance: -
v_gene: TRBV28
j_gene: TRBJ1-5
d_gene: TRBD1

CDR3nt: TGCGCCAGCAGCGCGGGAGCTTCTGGAGGAAACTACGAGCAGTACTTC
CDR3aa: CASSAGASGGNYEQYF
abundance: once
v_gene: TRBV5-1
j_gene: TRBJ2-7
d_gene: TRBD2

CDR3nt: TGTGCCAGCAGCCATCCCGGGACTAGCGGTATCTCCTACGAGCAGTACTTC
CDR3aa: CASSHPGTSGISYEQYF
abundance: -
v_gene: TRBV7-2
j_gene: TRBJ2-7
d_gene: TRBD2